The rows below give T cell receptor beta chains drawn from one sample of a study of T cells in Graves' hyperthyroidism and ophthalmopathy. MiXCR was run by TCRdb on the multiplex PCR reads, yielding one entry per CDR3 protein. The sample records 600,000 or so distinct CDR3 sequences, around 45% being singletons. Sequencing was performed on peripheral blood or thyroid tissue (not recorded which). These receptors came from a woman aged 18 to 35 with Graves' hyperthyroidism. Each CDR3 is given with its conserved first and last residue. D genes are given only for firm matches. The size field is filled for only some rows; it gives once, few, many or a size class.

size | J | D | V | DNA | CDR3
- | TRBJ2-6 | - | TRBV2 | TGTGCCAGCAGTTTTGGCGGCTCTGGGGCCAGCGTCCTGACTTTC | CASSFGGSGASVLTF
- | TRBJ2-7 | - | TRBV7-8 | TGTGCCGGCAGCCAACCCGGAAAACTGGGGTACTTC | CAGSQPGKLGYF
few | TRBJ2-6 | - | TRBV5-1 | TGCGCCAGCAGCTTGTGGGGGGCGTCTGGGGCCAACGTCCTGACTTTC | CASSLWGASGANVLTF
- | TRBJ2-2 | - | TRBV5-5 | TGCGCCAGCAGCTCGGCATGGGACGGACCGAACACCGGGGAGCTGTTTTTT | CASSSAWDGPNTGELFF
- | TRBJ1-2 | - | TRBV29-1 | TGCAGCGTTGGAATAGCGGTCGGGGGGTATGGCTACACCTTC | CSVGIAVGGYGYTF
few | TRBJ2-7 | - | TRBV2 | TGTGCCAGCAGTTCCCGGGACTGCACCTACGAGCAGTACTTC | CASSSRDCTYEQYF
- | TRBJ1-3 | - | TRBV2 | TGTGCCAGCAGTGAAAGGGAGCACTCTGGAAGCACCATATATTTT | CASSEREHSGSTIYF
- | TRBJ2-2 | TRBD2 | TRBV7-3 | TGTGCCAGCAGCTTAACAGCGGGGGGGGAGCTGTTTTTT | CASSLTAGGELFF
few | TRBJ1-2 | - | TRBV12-3/TRBV12-4 | TGTGCCAGCAGTTTACGTCCAGGATCCTATGGCTACACCTTC | CASSLRPGSYGYTF
- | TRBJ1-6 | - | TRBV7-3 | TGTGCCAGCAGCTTATCAGGGTATAGTTCACCCCTCCACTTT | CASSLSGYSSPLHF
- | TRBJ2-5 | TRBD2 | TRBV2 | TGTGCCAGCACCCGGACTAGCGGGAGCCCCAAAGAGACCCAGTACTTC | CASTRTSGSPKETQYF
- | TRBJ1-1 | - | TRBV20-1 | TGCAGTGCTAGATTTACGGCGAACACTGAAGCTTTCTTT | CSARFTANTEAFF
- | TRBJ2-2 | - | TRBV25-1 | TGTGCCAGCAGCTTAGATCGATGGGGGAGAGCGAACACCGGGGAGCTGTTTTTT | CASSLDRWGRANTGELFF
few | TRBJ1-2 | - | TRBV20-1 | TGCAGTGCTAGAGATCGAGGGACTAACTATGGCTACACCTTC | CSARDRGTNYGYTF
- | TRBJ2-7 | TRBD1 | TRBV7-3 | TGTGCCAGCAGACTGAAGGACAGGGGCCCAAGGGGAGAGCAGTACTTC | CASRLKDRGPRGEQYF
- | TRBJ2-2 | - | TRBV11-2 | TGTGCCAGCCGCGCGAGCGGGGAGCTGTTTTTT | CASRASGELFF
- | TRBJ2-5 | TRBD2 | TRBV7-2 | TGTGCCAGCAGCTTAGCGAGCGGGGGCCAAGCGACCCAGTACTTC | CASSLASGGQATQYF
- | TRBJ2-7 | - | TRBV7-6 | TGTGCCAGCAGCCCCCAGACAGGTTTGACTTACGAGCAGTACTTC | CASSPQTGLTYEQYF
- | TRBJ2-5 | - | TRBV10-3 | TGTGCCATCAGTGATAACAGGGGAGGACAGACCCAGTACTTC | CAISDNRGGQTQYF
- | TRBJ2-7 | - | TRBV7-3 | TGCGCCAGCAGCCAAGGGGGGACTAATTCATTC | CASSQGGTNSF
- | TRBJ2-7 | - | TRBV2 | TGTGCCAGCAGGGCCCGACAGGATGGCTACGAGCAGTACTTC | CASRARQDGYEQYF
many | TRBJ1-2 | TRBD1 | TRBV2 | TGTGCCAGCAGCGCACAGGGGGGTATGCGCTATGGCTACACCTTC | CASSAQGGMRYGYTF
few | TRBJ1-2 | - | TRBV25-1 | TGTGCCAGCAGTGAAACAGGGGGCTACACCTTC | CASSETGGYTF
- | TRBJ2-7 | TRBD2 | TRBV7-9 | TGTGCCAGCAGCCAAACGCGACTAGCGGGATACTCCTACGAGCAGTACTTC | CASSQTRLAGYSYEQYF
- | TRBJ1-4 | - | TRBV7-2 | TGTGCCACAGACGGGGGACTCGGTGATAAACTGTTTTTT | CATDGGLGDKLFF
many | TRBJ2-7 | TRBD1 | TRBV2 | TGTGCCAGCAGTACTCCAGGGGGCGAGCAGTACTTC | CASSTPGGEQYF
- | TRBJ2-7 | TRBD2 | TRBV29-1 | TGCAGCCTAGAAGGGACTAGCGGGATCTACGAGCAGTACTTC | CSLEGTSGIYEQYF
- | TRBJ2-1 | - | TRBV7-9 | TGTGCCAGCAGCCACGAGATGGCCAACAATGAGCAGTTCTTC | CASSHEMANNEQFF
once | TRBJ2-7 | TRBD1 | TRBV5-4 | TGTGCCAGCAGACCGGGACAGGGGGCGGTTTACGAGCAGTACTTC | CASRPGQGAVYEQYF
- | TRBJ2-7 | TRBD2 | TRBV7-2 | TGTGCCAGCAGTGGGACTAGCGGGAGAATCTACGAGCAGTACTTC | CASSGTSGRIYEQYF
many | TRBJ1-2 | - | TRBV7-2 | TGTGCCAGCAGCTTAGGAGCAGGGAATGGCTACACCTTC | CASSLGAGNGYTF
many | TRBJ1-2 | - | TRBV29-1 | TGCAGCGTTGAAGATCGTACGGGAAACTATGGCTACACCTTC | CSVEDRTGNYGYTF
- | TRBJ1-6 | - | TRBV7-2 | TGTGCCAGCAGTGAGAACGGACAGCTCTATAATTCACCCCTCCACTTT | CASSENGQLYNSPLHF
few | TRBJ1-2 | - | TRBV9 | TGTGCCAGCAGCGTAGGCCCGAAAGCGGGCTACACCTTC | CASSVGPKAGYTF
many | TRBJ1-1 | - | TRBV7-2 | TGTGCCAGCAGCTCTATCTACACTGAAGCTTTCTTT | CASSSIYTEAFF
- | TRBJ1-5 | - | TRBV12-3/TRBV12-4 | TGTGCCAGCAGTTTAGCAGACCCGAGCAATCAGCCCCAGCATTTT | CASSLADPSNQPQHF
many | TRBJ1-2 | - | TRBV15 | TGTGCCACCAGCAGAGGGACAGCTAACTATGGCTACACCTTC | CATSRGTANYGYTF
few | TRBJ2-7 | TRBD2 | TRBV10-2 | TGCGCCAGCAGTGAGTTGGAAGTCGGTCTAGCGGGCGAGCAGTACTTC | CASSELEVGLAGEQYF
many | TRBJ1-6 | - | TRBV7-2 | TGTGCCAGCAGACGGGGGGATTCACCCCTCCACTTT | CASRRGDSPLHF